These 26 T cell receptor beta chains were all obtained from the same sample, sequenced in a study of blood T cell repertoires in COVID-19. The protocol was immunoSEQ multiplex PCR, while the TCRdb copy is restricted to in-frame clones and leaves out a portion. The sample holds 100,000 or so clones, 84% seen once. The sample comprised peripheral blood. The receptors here all came from a man aged 70 or older with active or convalescent COVID-19.

CDR3 in amino acids: CASSRRQGVDNSPLHF. The CDR3 region has the DNA TGTGCCAGCAGTCGCCGACAGGGGGTGGATAATTCACCCCTCCACTTT. The V and J genes are TRBV28 and TRBJ1-6, with TRBD1 identical over 9 bases. There are 16 residues in the CDR3. Germline CDR1 and CDR2: MDHEN and SYDVKM. V trimming: 5 bases; J trimming: 5 bases; junction bases outside the gene matches: 7.

The J gene is TRBJ1-4, the V gene TRBV9, with no clear D. The CDR3 runs to 14 residues. V lost 4 bases and J lost 7, with 14 bases in between. Germline V gene sequence: CDR1 SGDLS, CDR2 YYNGEE. The CDR3 DNA sequence: TGTGCCAGCAGCCCAGACGTGAGAGGTGAAAAACTGTTTTTT. Its protein product is CASSPDVRGEKLFF. Supplemented by reference TRBV9 and TRBJ1-4, the full variable domain reads DSGVTQTPKHLITATGQRVTLRCSPRSGDLSVYWYQQSLDQGLQFLIQYYNGEERAKGNILERFSAQQFPDLHSELNLSSLELGDSALYFCASSPDVRGEKLFFGSGTQLSVL.

The chain couples TRBV5-8 to TRBJ1-6, with 8 bases that match TRBD1. This CDR3 contains 16 residues. The germline V gene has CDR1 SGHTS and CDR2 YDEGEE. V was pared by 4 bases and J by 8 bases, with 11 bases of the junction left unmatched. CDR3 bases: TGTGCCAGCAGCGACTGGGGGACAGGTCAATATTCACCCCTCCACTTT. Translation: CASSDWGTGQYSPLHF.

Worth noting for this clone: Other DNA sequences in the same sample also yield this CDR3. V is TRBV7-2 and J is TRBJ1-3; the D is unclear. The CDR3 has 14 residues. Germline loops: CDR1 SGHTA, CDR2 FQGNSA. Trimming left V 5 bases short and J 0 bases short, with 8 bases between. CDR3 sequence: CASSPGHSGNTIYF. The CDR3 DNA reads as TGTGCCAGCAGCCCCGGTCACTCTGGAAACACCATATATTTT. Combining the CDR3 with reference TRBV7-2 and TRBJ1-3 gives the whole variable domain GAGVSQSPSNKVTEKGKDVELRCDPISGHTALYWYRQSLGQGLEFLIYFQGNSAPDKSGLPSDRFSAERTGGSVSTLTIQRTQQEDSAVYLCASSPGHSGNTIYFGEGSWLTVV.

This clone came up a few times. The genes are TRBV28 and TRBJ2-7, with 12 nucleotides matching TRBD1. Germline values: CDR1 MDHEN, CDR2 SYDVKM. The CDR3 covers 13 residues. Trimming cost V 8 bases and J 6 bases; bases outside gene matches: 5. In nucleotides, the CDR3 is TGTGCCAGCCAGGGGACAGGGGGCCGCGAGCAGTACTTC. As protein: CASQGTGGREQYF.

This rearrangement joins TRBV24-1 to TRBJ1-1; 7 bases align to TRBD1. The CDR3 contains 14 residues. Germline V gives CDR1 KGHDR, CDR2 SFDVKD. The V and J ends lost 1 base and 3 bases, in that order; junction bases with no gene match: 1. CDR3 amino acids: CATSDLGTDTEAFF. The CDR3 DNA reads as TGTGCCACCAGTGATTTAGGGACAGACACTGAAGCTTTCTTT.

The CDR3 nucleotides read TGTGCCAGCAGTCGTGAAACAGGGAACGTGAACACTGAAGCTTTCTTT. It yields the protein CASSRETGNVNTEAFF. This chain uses TRBV7-6 with TRBJ1-1, with D maybe TRBD1 (6 bases). The V end lost 6 bases, the J end lost 0 bases, and 17 bases lay between the germline ends. This CDR3 contains 16 residues. CDR1 and CDR2 from the germline V gene are SGHVS and FNYEAQ.

The V call is TRBV2, the J call TRBJ1-6; tentative D call: TRBD1 (5 bases). The CDR3 is 15 residues long. The V gene's germline CDR1 is SNHLY and CDR2 FYNNEI. The germline V and J ends were trimmed by 2 bases and 7 bases, with 12 bases remaining between them. CDR3 nucleotide sequence: TGTGCCAGCAGTGAAACAAAGGGGTCCAATTCACCCCTCCACTTT. Translation: CASSETKGSNSPLHF.

This chain uses TRBV28 with TRBJ2-2; D may be TRBD2 (6 bases). The germline V gene has CDR1 MDHEN and CDR2 SYDVKM. Trimming pared 3 bases from V and 6 bases from J, leaving 14 bases between. CDR3 length equals 15 residues. The CDR3 DNA reads as TGTGCCAGCAGTTTTCCCGGCCGCGGGGCCGGGGAGCTGTTTTTT. This codes for CASSFPGRGAGELFF.

The V and J genes are TRBV2 and TRBJ1-4, with 9 bases lining up with TRBD1. CDR1 is SNHLY, CDR2 FYNNEI, per germline. CDR3 length equals 13 residues. V trimming: 6 bases; J trimming: 6 bases; junction bases outside the gene matches: 2. The DNA of the CDR3 is TGTGCCAGCAGCCGGGACAGGGATGAAAAACTGTTTTTT. Protein product: CASSRDRDEKLFF.

This clone was observed once. The V and J genes are TRBV30 and TRBJ1-6, with D perhaps matching TRBD1 (5 bases). The CDR3 loop spans 13 amino acids. Per the germline V gene, CDR1 is GTSNPN and CDR2 is SVGIG (reference sequence). Deletions cut 0 bases from V and 9 bases from J, with 9 bases between. CDR3 sequence reads: CAWSVEGTSPLHF. The CDR3 region has the DNA TGTGCCTGGAGTGTGGAGGGGACTTCACCCCTCCACTTT.

The chain recombines TRBV10-3 with TRBJ1-2, with D possibly being TRBD1 (6 bases). Trimming pared 8 bases from V and 7 bases from J, leaving 23 bases between. The CDR3 is 15 amino acids. Looked up from germline, CDR1 is ENHRY and CDR2 is SYGVKD. The DNA of the CDR3 is TGTGCCATCGCCGAAAGATTGACAGGCCATGGTGGCTACACCTTC. Translation: CAIAERLTGHGGYTF.

This rearrangement joins TRBV24-1 to TRBJ2-5; 9 bases agree with TRBD2. The CDR3 is made up of 14 amino acids. Germline V gene sequence: CDR1 KGHDR, CDR2 SFDVKD. J was trimmed by 3 bases and V by 9 bases; bases with no gene match: 7. This CDR3 reads CATGSSGVKETQYF. The CDR3 nucleotides read TGTGCCACCGGATCTAGCGGGGTAAAAGAGACCCAGTACTTC.

The V gene is TRBV2, the J gene TRBJ1-6, with 7 bases that match TRBD1. V lost 4 bases, J lost 7 bases, and 4 bases stayed unmatched. The CDR3 length is 14 residues. Looked up from germline, CDR1 is SNHLY and CDR2 is FYNNEI. Written as DNA, the CDR3 is TGTGCCAGCAGTGTGACAGGGTTGAATTCACCCCTCCACTTT. Protein product: CASSVTGLNSPLHF.

The J gene is TRBJ2-6, the V gene TRBV19; no reliable D call. The CDR3 is 15 amino acids. V gave up 3 bases and J gave up 0 bases, with 6 bases separating them. Germline V lookup: CDR1 LNHDA, CDR2 SQIVND (reference sequence). The CDR3 region has the DNA TGTGCCAGTAGTATGGCGGACTCTGGGGCCAACGTCCTGACTTTC. This codes for CASSMADSGANVLTF.

This chain joins TRBV27 and TRBJ2-4; the match to TRBD2 covers 9 bases. J lost 7 bases, V lost 5 bases, and 9 bases had no gene match. The CDR3 extends over 15 amino acids. Germline-derived CDR1 and CDR2 are MNHEY and SMNVEV (reference sequence). CDR3 DNA sequence: TGTGCCAGCAGTGCGGCCGGGACTAGCAGGAACATTCAGTACTTC. Encoded protein: CASSAAGTSRNIQYF.

Written as DNA, the CDR3 is TGTGCCAGCAGCGCTACCGGGACAGGGGTAGAGGATGGCTACACCTTC. Translating it yields CASSATGTGVEDGYTF. The chain is built from TRBV7-2 and TRBJ1-2; TRBD1 aligns across 10 bases. This CDR3 is built from 16 residues. Per germline, CDR1 SGHTA and CDR2 FQGNSA. With V trimmed by 5 bases and J by 6 bases, 12 bases remained unmatched.

The V and J genes are TRBV6-6 and TRBJ1-5; 10 bases are shared with TRBD1. The CDR3 contains 14 residues. Trimming cost V 7 bases and J 7 bases; bases outside gene matches: 7. CDR1 is MNHNY, CDR2 SVGAGI, per germline (reference sequence). CDR3 sequence: CASNGQGVGQPQHF. The CDR3 bases are TGTGCCAGCAACGGACAGGGGGTGGGACAGCCCCAGCATTTT.

This rearrangement joins TRBV3-1 (or the pseudogene TRBV3-2) to TRBJ2-3, with TRBD2 identical over 9 bases. The CDR3 is 15 amino acids. Per germline, CDR1 LGHDT and CDR2 YNNKEL (reference sequence). V lost 6 bases and J lost 4; bases outside the gene matches: 8. For the CDR3, the DNA is TGTGCCAGCAGTCTTGTTAGCGGGGGTCCAGATACGCAGTATTTT. It is translated as CASSLVSGGPDTQYF.

This chain links TRBV5-1 with TRBJ1-3; D not certain. V was shortened by 0 bases and J by 1 base, with 8 bases between the two germline ends. CDR1 SGHRS and CDR2 YFSETQ come from the germline V gene. This CDR3 spans 15 amino acids. The CDR3 sequence is CASSLEAASGNTIYF. The CDR3 DNA follows: TGCGCCAGCAGCTTGGAGGCGGCTTCTGGAAACACCATATATTTT.

J is TRBJ2-1 and V is TRBV7-2, with a weak D call TRBD2 (7 bases). V was clipped by 5 bases and J by 10 bases, with 21 bases between them. The CDR3 spans 15 residues. Germline V gene data show CDR1 as SGHTA and CDR2 as FQGNSA. The CDR3 coding sequence is TGTGCCAGCAGCCAAGGACTAGGGGGATGGGAGGAGCAGTTCTTC. It translates to CASSQGLGGWEEQFF.

In nucleotides, the CDR3 is TGTGCCACAAGACAGGGGGCCGGAAACACCATATATTTT. Amino acid sequence: CATRQGAGNTIYF. The chain has TRBV12-3 or TRBV12-4 and TRBJ1-3, with TRBD1 matching over 10 bases. The J segment lost 4 bases and the V segment lost 10 bases, leaving 4 bases of the junction unmatched. The CDR3 covers 13 residues.

This chain joins TRBV5-1 and TRBJ1-1; D is unresolved. Deletions cut 4 bases from V and 2 bases from J, with 9 bases between. The germline gives CDR1 SGHRS, CDR2 YFSETQ. This CDR3 is 13 amino acids long. The CDR3 DNA follows: TGCGCCAGCAGCCTCACGAGAAACACTGAAGCTTTCTTT. Residues: CASSLTRNTEAFF.

This rearrangement joins TRBV4-1 to TRBJ2-7, with 8 positions matching TRBD1. This CDR3 region has 15 residues. Germline-derived CDR1 and CDR2 are MGHRA and YSYEKL. V was pared by 1 base and J by 5 bases, with 7 bases of the junction left unmatched. The CDR3 reads CASSQGVDRAHEQYF. The CDR3 DNA is TGCGCCAGCAGCCAAGGGGTGGACAGGGCCCACGAGCAGTACTTC.

The rearrangement joins TRBV30 to TRBJ2-2, with D perhaps TRBD1 (5 bases). In germline, CDR1 is GTSNPN, CDR2 SVGIG (reference sequence). Trimming stripped 4 bases from V and 2 bases from J, with 8 bases between. There are 13 residues in the CDR3. The CDR3 region is CAWMTVNTGELFF. Written as DNA, the CDR3 is TGTGCCTGGATGACAGTTAACACCGGGGAGCTGTTTTTT.

The gene calls are TRBV2 and TRBJ2-1, with 10 bases identical to TRBD1. The length of the CDR3 is 14 residues. Germline lookup yields CDR1 SNHLY and CDR2 FYNNEI. After removal of 9 bases from V and 9 bases from J, the junction contained 11 bases not matched to a gene. The CDR3 is CASCPDRGLSEQFF. For the CDR3, the DNA is TGTGCCAGTTGTCCGGACAGGGGGTTGTCTGAGCAGTTCTTC.